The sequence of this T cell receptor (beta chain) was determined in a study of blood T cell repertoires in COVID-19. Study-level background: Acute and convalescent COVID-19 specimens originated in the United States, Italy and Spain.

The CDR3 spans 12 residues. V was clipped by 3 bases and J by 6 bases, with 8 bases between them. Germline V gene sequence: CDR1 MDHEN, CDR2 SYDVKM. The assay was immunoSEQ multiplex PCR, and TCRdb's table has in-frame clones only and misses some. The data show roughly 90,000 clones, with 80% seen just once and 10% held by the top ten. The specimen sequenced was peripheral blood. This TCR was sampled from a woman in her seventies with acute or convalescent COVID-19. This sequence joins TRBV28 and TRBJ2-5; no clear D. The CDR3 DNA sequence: TGTGCCAGCAGTTTGGGCATAAAGACCCAGTACTTC. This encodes CASSLGIKTQYF.